A single sample is the source of the 27 T cell receptor beta chains below, sequenced in a study of cytomegalovirus exposure and HLA in healthy donors. 13 Jbeta primers and 60 Vbeta primers were used for the PCR. Repertoires were generated with immunoSEQ multiplex PCR, while TCRdb's copy carries only in-frame clones and drops some. The table shows 150,000 to 250,000 clones, with roughly four fifths occurring only once. The material sequenced was PBMCs. These receptors originate from a woman in her fifties or sixties in good health and CMV-seropositive.

This clone has only one observation. The gene calls are TRBV4-1 and TRBJ2-3, with TRBD1 as a possible D gene (5 bases). Trimming shortened V by 4 bases and J by 2 bases, and 13 bases separated the two germline ends. The CDR3 has 15 residues. From germline, CDR1 is MGHRA and CDR2 YSYEKL. CDR3 DNA sequence: TGCGCCAGCAGCCGAAACACAGGCAACACAGATACGCAGTATTTT. It is translated as CASSRNTGNTDTQYF.

This clone was recorded a few times. This chain uses TRBV7-2 with TRBJ1-4; the match to TRBD1 covers 8 bases. V shed 1 base and J 5 bases; nucleotides not matched to a gene: 3. This CDR3 spans 15 amino acids. Germline lookup yields CDR1 SGHTA and CDR2 FQGNSA. CDR3 residues: CASSLGGTGNEKLFF. CDR3 DNA: TGTGCCAGCAGCTTAGGGGGGACAGGAAATGAAAAACTGTTTTTT.

The table lists this clone with a count of one. The chain links TRBV28 to TRBJ1-1, with 7 bases fitting TRBD1. V gave up 5 bases and J gave up 7 bases; unmatched junction bases: 10. From germline, CDR1 is MDHEN and CDR2 SYDVKM. The CDR3 extends over 14 amino acids. Here the CDR3 DNA reads TGTGCCAGCAGTCCCACGACAGGGCTCGGTGAAGCTTTCTTT. This gives the protein CASSPTTGLGEAFF.

The chain has TRBV2 and TRBJ2-7, with D perhaps matching TRBD2 (6 bases). Germline V gives CDR1 SNHLY, CDR2 FYNNEI. This CDR3 has 15 residues. Trimming took 5 bases from V and 2 from J, leaving 16 bases between them. The CDR3 sequence: CASSPVAGSAYEQYF. CDR3 DNA sequence: TGTGCCAGCAGTCCCGTTGCGGGAAGTGCCTACGAGCAGTACTTC.

The V call is TRBV5-1, the J call TRBJ2-5; 15 nucleotides match TRBD2. CDR1 SGHRS and CDR2 YFSETQ come from the germline V gene. Trimming cost V 0 bases and J 4 bases; bases outside gene matches: 4. This CDR3 region has 17 residues. CDR3 bases: TGCGCCAGCAGCTTGGCCGGGACTAGCGGGGGGCGAGAGACCCAGTACTTC. Amino acids: CASSLAGTSGGRETQYF. Drawing the rest from reference TRBV5-1 and TRBJ2-5, the complete variable domain is KAGVTQTPRYLIKTRGQQVTLSCSPISGHRSVSWYQQTPGQGLQFLFEYFSETQRNKGNFPGRFSGRQFSNSRSEMNVSTLELGDSALYLCASSLAGTSGGRETQYFGPGTRLLVL.

The gene calls are TRBV5-4 and TRBJ2-7, with 7 bases matching TRBD1. The CDR3 spans 15 residues. V lost 0 bases and J lost 9; bases outside the gene matches: 12. CDR1 is SGHNT and CDR2 is YYREEE in the germline V gene (reference sequence). CDR3 sequence (DNA): TGTGCCAGCAGCTTGGCTGGACAGGAAAATACGTTGCAGTACTTC. It codes for CASSLAGQENTLQYF.

The gene calls are TRBV29-1 and TRBJ1-2; a weak D match, TRBD1 (6 bases). This CDR3 has 11 amino acids. Germline loops: CDR1 SQVTM, CDR2 ANQGSEA. For the CDR3, the DNA is TGCAGTGGGGGGGGCGGTAGTGGCTACACCTTC. Residues: CSGGGGSGYTF.

This chain uses TRBV28 with TRBJ2-1, with 12 bases identical to TRBD2. After removal of 5 bases from V and 9 bases from J, the junction contained 8 bases not matched to a gene. Germline V lookup: CDR1 MDHEN, CDR2 SYDVKM. CDR3 length: 15 residues. Here the CDR3 reads CASSGLAGRSGEQFF. The CDR3 DNA reads TGTGCCAGCAGTGGACTAGCGGGACGTTCGGGTGAGCAGTTCTTC.

The chain recombines TRBV27 with TRBJ2-7; a possible D gene is TRBD2 (6 bases). The CDR3 is 12 residues long. The germline V and J ends were trimmed by 4 bases and 6 bases, with 10 bases remaining between them. Germline V CDR1 and CDR2: MNHEY, SMNVEV (reference sequence). CDR3 in amino acids: CASSYQGGEQYF. In DNA form, the CDR3 reads TGTGCCAGCAGTTACCAGGGAGGCGAGCAGTACTTC.

This clone was seen once. CDR3 region: CASSQTDRAYYEQYF. CDR3 sequence (DNA): TGCGCCAGCAGCCAGACCGACAGGGCCTACTACGAGCAGTACTTC. This sequence joins TRBV4-1 and TRBJ2-7; 7 nucleotides line up with TRBD1. From germline, CDR1 is MGHRA and CDR2 YSYEKL. V lost 3 bases and J lost 3; bases outside the gene matches: 8. The CDR3 loop spans 15 amino acids.

This sequence joins TRBV19 and TRBJ2-2, with TRBD1 identical over 10 bases. V was clipped by 1 base and J by 7 bases; unmatched bases: 9. The CDR3 covers 17 residues. In germline, CDR1 is LNHDA, CDR2 SQIVND (reference sequence). The CDR3 here is CASSIGGGQGEFGELFF. The DNA for the CDR3 is TGTGCCAGTAGTATAGGTGGCGGACAGGGGGAATTCGGGGAGCTGTTTTTT.

CDR3 sequence (DNA): TGTGCCAGCAGGGGACTAGCGGGAGGGCTCTACAATGAGCAGTTCTTC. Protein sequence: CASRGLAGGLYNEQFF. V usage is TRBV7-9 and J usage is TRBJ2-1, with 16 nucleotides matching TRBD2. The germline CDR1 and CDR2 sequences are SEHNR and FQNEAQ (reference sequence). The CDR3 consists of 16 residues. V lost 6 bases and J lost 3; bases outside the gene matches: 2. The whole variable domain, filled in from reference TRBV7-9 and TRBJ2-1, reads DTGVSQNPRHKITKRGQNVTFRCDPISEHNRLYWYRQTLGQGPEFLTYFQNEAQLEKSRLLSDRFSAERPKGSFSTLEIQRTEQGDSAMYLCASRGLAGGLYNEQFFGPGTRLTVL.

This clone turned up a few times. The J gene is TRBJ1-1, the V gene TRBV5-1, with a possible D match to TRBD1 (5 bases). V was pared by 0 bases and J by 0 bases, with 9 bases between. The CDR3 consists of 15 residues. Per the germline V gene, CDR1 is SGHRS and CDR2 is YFSETQ. The CDR3 region has the DNA TGCGCCAGCAGCTTGGAGGGGCAGCTGAACACTGAAGCTTTCTTT. Protein product: CASSLEGQLNTEAFF.

This chain connects TRBV5-1 to TRBJ2-7, with 10 bases that match TRBD1. This CDR3 spans 14 amino acids. With 4 bases clipped from V and 5 bases from J, the junction kept 6 bases outside the gene matches. CDR1 is SGHRS and CDR2 is YFSETQ in the germline V gene. CDR3 coding DNA: TGCGCCAGCAGCCCGGGACAGGGGTTCAACGAGCAGTACTTC. Translation: CASSPGQGFNEQYF.

The rearrangement uses TRBV7-8 and TRBJ2-5; D is possibly TRBD2 (5 bases). The V and J ends lost 8 bases and 2 bases respectively, with 12 bases between them. The CDR3 has 13 amino acids. Germline lookup yields CDR1 SGHVS and CDR2 FQNEAQ. CDR3: CASSRGRQETQYF. Here the CDR3 DNA reads TGTGCCAGCTCGCGAGGGCGACAAGAGACCCAGTACTTC.

CDR3 loop: CASRKGGDRVQPQHF. DNA of the CDR3: TGTGCCAGCAGAAAAGGGGGGGACAGGGTGCAGCCCCAGCATTTT. The J gene is TRBJ1-5, the V gene TRBV6-1; 9 nucleotides align to TRBD1. The junction had 10 bases not matched to a gene; V was cut back by 6 bases and J by 7 bases. The germline V gene has CDR1 MNHNS and CDR2 SASEGT. CDR3 size: 15 residues.

The rearrangement links TRBV28 to TRBJ2-7; 8 bases align to TRBD1. Germline assignment: CDR1 MDHEN and CDR2 SYDVKM. Trimming removed 7 bases from V and 4 bases from J; junction bases left unmatched: 9. The length of the CDR3 is 14 residues. DNA for the CDR3: TGTGCCAGCACCCGACGGCAGGGGGCGTACGAGCAGTACTTC. The encoded protein is CASTRRQGAYEQYF.

This chain uses TRBV28 with TRBJ2-3; weak D call: TRBD1 (5 bases). Germline V CDR1 and CDR2: MDHEN, SYDVKM. The CDR3 is 12 residues long. Trimming cost V 7 bases and J 2 bases, with 7 bases left between them. The CDR3 spells CASNRNTDTQYF. CDR3 sequence (DNA): TGTGCCAGCAACAGGAACACAGATACGCAGTATTTT.

In its sample, this clone was seen a few times. The chain carries TRBV7-2 and TRBJ2-7; TRBD1 aligns across 7 bases. The CDR3 is 16 residues long. Losses at the gene ends were 5 bases for V and 1 base for J; bases not matched to a gene: 11. Germline loops: CDR1 SGHTA, CDR2 FQGNSA. DNA for the CDR3: TGTGCCAGCAGCCCAACCACCGGGACAGTTTCCTACGAGCAGTACTTC. Encoded protein: CASSPTTGTVSYEQYF. Full variable domain (missing parts from reference TRBV7-2 and TRBJ2-7): GAGVSQSPSNKVTEKGKDVELRCDPISGHTALYWYRQSLGQGLEFLIYFQGNSAPDKSGLPSDRFSAERTGGSVSTLTIQRTQQEDSAVYLCASSPTTGTVSYEQYFGPGTRLTVT.

Comments on this clone: An end of the junction does not agree with germline; a read error may underlie this. The chain carries TRBV20-1 and TRBJ1-5; the match to TRBD1 covers 10 bases. Germline CDR1 is DFQATT and CDR2 is SNEGSKA (reference sequence). The CDR3 contains 11 residues. CDR3 coding DNA: TGCAGTGCTATCAACGACAGGGGGCTTAGATTT. It specifies CSAINDRGLRF.

V usage is TRBV9 and J usage is TRBJ2-2; D perhaps matches TRBD2 (6 bases). CDR3 length: 14 residues. Germline V gene data show CDR1 as SGDLS and CDR2 as YYNGEE. Deletions cut 4 bases from V and 8 bases from J, with 15 bases between. CDR3 nucleotide sequence: TGTGCCAGCAGCATCACACCCGGGGGAGGGGAGCTGTTTTTT. It specifies CASSITPGGGELFF.

This clone appeared a single time. This chain connects TRBV7-2 to TRBJ2-5; 13 bases align to TRBD2. CDR3 length: 16 residues. With V trimmed by 5 bases and J by 0 bases, 3 bases remained unmatched. Germline CDR1 reads SGHTA; CDR2 reads FQGNSA. The CDR3 region is CASSRLAGGYQETQYF. Here the CDR3 DNA reads TGTGCCAGCAGCCGACTAGCGGGGGGATACCAAGAGACCCAGTACTTC.

The V call is TRBV25-1, the J call TRBJ2-5; D might be TRBD1 (6 bases). CDR1 MGHDK and CDR2 SYGVNS come from the germline V gene. Trimming left V 6 bases short and J 1 base short, with 15 bases between. The CDR3 has 15 residues. CDR3 loop: CASRQGVLSQETQYF. The CDR3 coding sequence is TGTGCCAGCAGACAGGGCGTTCTCAGCCAAGAGACCCAGTACTTC.

The chain has TRBV19 and TRBJ1-1; no definite D call. V shed 3 bases and J shed 1 base, with 12 bases lying between them. Germline V lookup: CDR1 LNHDA, CDR2 SQIVND (reference sequence). The length of the CDR3 is 15 residues. The DNA for the CDR3 is TGTGCCAGTAGTATCTACAGCACCTCGAACACTGAAGCTTTCTTT. This translates into CASSIYSTSNTEAFF.

The chain uses TRBV5-5 and TRBJ2-1; 10 nucleotides align to TRBD1. V was clipped by 7 bases and J by 3 bases; unmatched bases: 13. This CDR3 contains 17 residues. Germline loops: CDR1 SGHKS, CDR2 YYEKEE (reference sequence). CDR3 nucleotides: TGTGCCAGCGGTTATCGGGACAGGGGACCGAGCTACAATGAGCAGTTCTTC. Protein product: CASGYRDRGPSYNEQFF.

The chain links TRBV28 to TRBJ2-1; possibly TRBD1 for D (6 bases). CDR1 is MDHEN and CDR2 is SYDVKM in the germline V gene. The length of the CDR3 is 16 residues. The V end was cut by 5 bases, the J end by 7 bases, with 21 bases between. The DNA of the CDR3 is TGTGCCAGCAGTACTTCATCTAGGACAGTCGGTAATGAGCAGTTCTTC. Its protein is CASSTSSRTVGNEQFF.

The chain employs TRBV5-1 and TRBJ2-1, with TRBD2 identical over 11 bases. Germline V lookup: CDR1 SGHRS, CDR2 YFSETQ. Trimming at V came to 4 bases and at J to 12 bases, leaving 9 bases not matched to a gene. This CDR3 is built from 14 residues. CDR3 nucleotides: TGCGCCAGCAGCCTAATCCTAGCGGGGGGCGGGCAGTTCTTC. Protein product: CASSLILAGGGQFF.